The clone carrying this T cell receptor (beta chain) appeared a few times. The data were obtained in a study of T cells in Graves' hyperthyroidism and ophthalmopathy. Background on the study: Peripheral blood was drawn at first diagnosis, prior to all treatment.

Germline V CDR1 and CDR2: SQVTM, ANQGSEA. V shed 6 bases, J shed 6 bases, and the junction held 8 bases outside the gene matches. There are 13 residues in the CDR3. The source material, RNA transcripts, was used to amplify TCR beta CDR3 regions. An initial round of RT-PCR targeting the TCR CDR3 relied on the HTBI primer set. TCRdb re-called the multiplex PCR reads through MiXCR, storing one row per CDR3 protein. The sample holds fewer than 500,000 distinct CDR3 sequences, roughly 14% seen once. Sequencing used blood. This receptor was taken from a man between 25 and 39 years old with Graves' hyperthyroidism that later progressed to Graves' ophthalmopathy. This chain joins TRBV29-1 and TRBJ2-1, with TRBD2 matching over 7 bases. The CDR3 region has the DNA TGCAGCGTCGAGGGGAGGGCAGGCAATGAGCAGTTCTTC. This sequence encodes CSVEGRAGNEQFF.